This paragraph reports one T cell receptor (beta chain). Being one base from a much bigger clone, this may be a read error. The sample belongs to a study of T cells in Graves' hyperthyroidism and ophthalmopathy. Regions amplified from RNA transcripts were the TCR beta CDR3 regions. TCR CDR3 regions were first amplified by RT-PCR with HTBI primers. TCRdb analysed the multiplex PCR reads with MiXCR anew, one entry per CDR3 protein. This table has roughly 420,000 distinct CDR3 sequences, 15% to 19% appearing once. Exclusion of a patient resulted from uncontrolled infection, other autoimmune disease, pregnancy or lactation. What was sequenced was blood. This receptor was taken from a woman between 18 and 29 years old with Graves' hyperthyroidism.

CDR3 sequence (DNA): TGTGCCAGCAGTGGAGTAGCGGGGGCACCTGAGCAGTTCTTC. Translated: CASSGVAGAPEQFF. The rearrangement joins TRBV2 to TRBJ2-1; 9 nucleotides line up with TRBD2. V lost 4 bases to trimming and J lost 9 bases; unmatched junction nucleotides: 7. Germline CDR1 SNHLY, CDR2 FYNNEI. CDR3 length equals 14 residues.